This entry is about one T cell receptor beta chain. Trimming stripped 1 base from V and 3 bases from J, with 13 bases between. This CDR3 spans 16 amino acids. Germline CDR1 and CDR2: SEHNR and FQNEAQ (reference sequence). Generated by immunoSEQ multiplex PCR, the TCRdb table keeps only in-frame clones and is missing some. Of some 210,000 clones in the sample, 80% to 95% were seen once. These data belong to a study of blood T cell repertoires in COVID-19. Study information: Acute-phase and convalescent COVID-19 samples originated in the United States, Italy and Spain.

The V call is TRBV7-9, the J call TRBJ2-4; D is possibly TRBD1 (6 bases). The TCR originated in a man in his fifties or sixties with COVID-19, enrolled during active disease. Sequenced sample: peripheral blood. CDR3 DNA: TGTGCCAGCAGCTTAGTCAGGGGCACGGACAAAAACATTCAGTACTTC. It codes for CASSLVRGTDKNIQYF.